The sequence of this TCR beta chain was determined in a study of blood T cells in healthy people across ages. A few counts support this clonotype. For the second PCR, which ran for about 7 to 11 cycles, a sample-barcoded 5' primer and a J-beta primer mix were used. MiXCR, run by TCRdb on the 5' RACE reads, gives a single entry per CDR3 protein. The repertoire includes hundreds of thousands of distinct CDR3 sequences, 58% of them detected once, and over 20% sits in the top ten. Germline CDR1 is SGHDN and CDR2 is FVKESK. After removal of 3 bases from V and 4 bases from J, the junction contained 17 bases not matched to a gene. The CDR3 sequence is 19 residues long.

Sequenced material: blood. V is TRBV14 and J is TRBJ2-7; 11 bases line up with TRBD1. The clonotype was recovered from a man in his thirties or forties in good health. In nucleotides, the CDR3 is TGTGCCAGCAGCCACATAAAATTTGATCCGGGACAGGGGGTGTACGAGCAGTACTTC. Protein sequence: CASSHIKFDPGQGVYEQYF.